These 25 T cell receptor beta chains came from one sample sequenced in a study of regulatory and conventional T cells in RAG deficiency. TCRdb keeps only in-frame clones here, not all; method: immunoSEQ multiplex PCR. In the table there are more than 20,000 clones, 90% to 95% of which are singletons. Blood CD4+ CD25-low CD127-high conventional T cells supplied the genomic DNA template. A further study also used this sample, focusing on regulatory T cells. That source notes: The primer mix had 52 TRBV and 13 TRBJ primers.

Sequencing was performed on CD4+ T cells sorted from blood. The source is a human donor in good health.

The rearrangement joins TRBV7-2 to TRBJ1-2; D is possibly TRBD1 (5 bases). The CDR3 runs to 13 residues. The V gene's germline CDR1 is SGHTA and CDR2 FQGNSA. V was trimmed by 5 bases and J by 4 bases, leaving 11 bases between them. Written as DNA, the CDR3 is TGTGCCAGCAGCCCGGACAAATTCTATGGCTACACCTTC. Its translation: CASSPDKFYGYTF.

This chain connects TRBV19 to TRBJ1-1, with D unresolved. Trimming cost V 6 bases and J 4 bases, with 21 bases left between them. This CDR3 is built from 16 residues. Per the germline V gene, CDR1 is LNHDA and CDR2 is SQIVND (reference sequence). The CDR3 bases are TGTGCCAGTAGCGACCCGGGCAATAAAAGGAGCACTGAAGCTTTCTTT. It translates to CASSDPGNKRSTEAFF.

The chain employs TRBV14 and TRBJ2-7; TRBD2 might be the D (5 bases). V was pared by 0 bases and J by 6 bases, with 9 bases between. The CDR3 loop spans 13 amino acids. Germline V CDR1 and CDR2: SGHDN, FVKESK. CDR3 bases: TGTGCCAGCAGCCAAGAGGGTGGGAGCGAGCAGTACTTC. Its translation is CASSQEGGSEQYF.

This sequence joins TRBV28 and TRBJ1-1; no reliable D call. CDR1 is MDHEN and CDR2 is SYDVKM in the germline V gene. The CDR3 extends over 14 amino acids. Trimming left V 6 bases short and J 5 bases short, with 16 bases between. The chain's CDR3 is CASSPFSSTTEAFF. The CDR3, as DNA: TGTGCCAGCAGCCCGTTTTCATCCACTACTGAAGCTTTCTTT.

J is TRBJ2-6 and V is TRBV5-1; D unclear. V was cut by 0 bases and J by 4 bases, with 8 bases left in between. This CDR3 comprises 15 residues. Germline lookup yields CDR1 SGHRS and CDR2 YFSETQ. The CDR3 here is CASSLDGYGANVLTF. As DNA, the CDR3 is TGCGCCAGCAGCTTGGACGGGTACGGGGCCAACGTCCTGACTTTC. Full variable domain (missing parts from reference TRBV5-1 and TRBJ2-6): KAGVTQTPRYLIKTRGQQVTLSCSPISGHRSVSWYQQTPGQGLQFLFEYFSETQRNKGNFPGRFSGRQFSNSRSEMNVSTLELGDSALYLCASSLDGYGANVLTFGAGSRLTVL.

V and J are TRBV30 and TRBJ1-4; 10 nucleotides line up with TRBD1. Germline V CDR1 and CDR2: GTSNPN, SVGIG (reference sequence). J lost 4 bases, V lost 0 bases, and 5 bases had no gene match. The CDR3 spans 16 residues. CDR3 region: CAWSVGTGADNEKLFF. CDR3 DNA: TGTGCCTGGAGTGTAGGGACAGGGGCCGATAATGAAAAACTGTTTTTT.

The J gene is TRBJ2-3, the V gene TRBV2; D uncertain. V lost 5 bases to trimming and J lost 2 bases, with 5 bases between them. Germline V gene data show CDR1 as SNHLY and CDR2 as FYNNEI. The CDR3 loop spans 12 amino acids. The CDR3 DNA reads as TGTGCCAGCAGTAAAACCACAGATACGCAGTATTTT. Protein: CASSKTTDTQYF.

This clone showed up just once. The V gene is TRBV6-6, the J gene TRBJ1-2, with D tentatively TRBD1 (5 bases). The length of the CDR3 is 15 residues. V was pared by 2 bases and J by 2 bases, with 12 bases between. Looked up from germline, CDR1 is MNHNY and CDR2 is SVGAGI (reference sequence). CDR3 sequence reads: CASSYPHRTNYGYTF. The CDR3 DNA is TGTGCCAGCAGTTACCCCCACAGGACAAACTATGGCTACACCTTC.

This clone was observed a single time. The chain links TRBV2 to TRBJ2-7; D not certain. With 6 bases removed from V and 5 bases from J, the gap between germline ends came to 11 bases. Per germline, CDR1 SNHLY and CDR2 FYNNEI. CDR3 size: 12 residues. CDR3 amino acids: CASRVVINEQYF. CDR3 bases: TGTGCCAGCAGAGTAGTTATCAACGAGCAGTACTTC.

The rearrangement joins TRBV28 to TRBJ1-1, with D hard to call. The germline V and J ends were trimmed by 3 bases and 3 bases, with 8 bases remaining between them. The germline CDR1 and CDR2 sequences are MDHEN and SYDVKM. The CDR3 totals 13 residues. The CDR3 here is CASSLITDTEAFF. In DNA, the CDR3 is TGTGCCAGCAGTTTGATCACGGACACTGAAGCTTTCTTT.

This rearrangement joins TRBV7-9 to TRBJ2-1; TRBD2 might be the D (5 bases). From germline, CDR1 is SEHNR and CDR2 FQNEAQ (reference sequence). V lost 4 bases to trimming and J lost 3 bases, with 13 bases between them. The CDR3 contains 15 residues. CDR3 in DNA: TGTGCCAGCAGCTCGTGGGGAGAGGACTACAATGAGCAGTTCTTC. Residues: CASSSWGEDYNEQFF.

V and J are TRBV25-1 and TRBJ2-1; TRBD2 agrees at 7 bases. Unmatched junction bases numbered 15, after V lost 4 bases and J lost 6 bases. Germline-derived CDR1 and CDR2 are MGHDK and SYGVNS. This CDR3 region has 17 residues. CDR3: CASSGAFGVAGPNEQFF. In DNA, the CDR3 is TGTGCCAGCAGTGGGGCCTTTGGCGTAGCGGGCCCCAATGAGCAGTTCTTC.

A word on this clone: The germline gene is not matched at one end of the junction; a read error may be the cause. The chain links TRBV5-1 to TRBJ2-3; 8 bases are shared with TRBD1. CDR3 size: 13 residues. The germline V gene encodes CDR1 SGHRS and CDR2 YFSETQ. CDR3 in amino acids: CASSPRGQGALDF. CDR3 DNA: TGCGCCAGCAGCCCGCGGGGCCAGGGGGCGTTGGATTTT.

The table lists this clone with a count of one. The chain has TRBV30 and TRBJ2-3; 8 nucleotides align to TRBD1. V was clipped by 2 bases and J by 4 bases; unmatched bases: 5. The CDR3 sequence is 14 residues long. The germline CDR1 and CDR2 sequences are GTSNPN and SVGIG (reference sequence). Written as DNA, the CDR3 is TGTGCCTGGAGTAGAGACAGGGGATCAGATACGCAGTATTTT. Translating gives CAWSRDRGSDTQYF.

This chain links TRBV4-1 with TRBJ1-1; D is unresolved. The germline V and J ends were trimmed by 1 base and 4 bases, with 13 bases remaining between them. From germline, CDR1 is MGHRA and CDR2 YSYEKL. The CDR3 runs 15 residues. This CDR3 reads CASSQGGGTGTEAFF. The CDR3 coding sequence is TGCGCCAGCAGCCAAGGAGGAGGCACTGGCACTGAAGCTTTCTTT.

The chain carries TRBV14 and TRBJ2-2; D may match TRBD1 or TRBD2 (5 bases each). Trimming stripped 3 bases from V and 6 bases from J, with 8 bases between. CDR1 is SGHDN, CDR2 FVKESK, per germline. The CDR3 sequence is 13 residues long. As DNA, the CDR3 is TGTGCCAGCAGCCAGTGGGGGTCCGGGGAGCTGTTTTTT. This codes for CASSQWGSGELFF.

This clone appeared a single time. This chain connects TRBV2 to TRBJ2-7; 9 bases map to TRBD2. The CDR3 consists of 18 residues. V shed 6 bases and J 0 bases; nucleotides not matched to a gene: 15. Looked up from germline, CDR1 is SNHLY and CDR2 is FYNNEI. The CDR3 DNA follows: TGTGCCAGCAGCCCGACTAGCGGATTCACCTACTTCTCCTACGAGCAGTACTTC. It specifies CASSPTSGFTYFSYEQYF.

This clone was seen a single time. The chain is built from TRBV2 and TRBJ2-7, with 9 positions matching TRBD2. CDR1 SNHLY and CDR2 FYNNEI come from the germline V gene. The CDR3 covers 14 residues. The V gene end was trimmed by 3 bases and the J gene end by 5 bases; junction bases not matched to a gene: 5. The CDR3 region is CASSEVRGGNEQYF. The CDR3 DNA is TGTGCCAGCAGTGAGGTGCGGGGGGGCAACGAGCAGTACTTC.

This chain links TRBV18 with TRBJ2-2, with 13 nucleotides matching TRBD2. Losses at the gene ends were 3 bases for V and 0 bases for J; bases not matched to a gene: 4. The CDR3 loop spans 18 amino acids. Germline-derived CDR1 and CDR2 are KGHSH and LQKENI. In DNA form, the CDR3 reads TGTGCCAGCTCACCCGGACTAGCGGGGGCGACGAACACCGGGGAGCTGTTTTTT. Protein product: CASSPGLAGATNTGELFF.

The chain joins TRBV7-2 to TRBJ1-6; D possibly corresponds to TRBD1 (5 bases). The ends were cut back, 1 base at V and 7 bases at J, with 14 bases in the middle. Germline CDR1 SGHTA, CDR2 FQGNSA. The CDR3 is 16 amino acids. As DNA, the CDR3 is TGTGCCAGCAGCTTAGTGGGGCAGCCGGAGAATTCACCCCTCCACTTT. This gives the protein CASSLVGQPENSPLHF.

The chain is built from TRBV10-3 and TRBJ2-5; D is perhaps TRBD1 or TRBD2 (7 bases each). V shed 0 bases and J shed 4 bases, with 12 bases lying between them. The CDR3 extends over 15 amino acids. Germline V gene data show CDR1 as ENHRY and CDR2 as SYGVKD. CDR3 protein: CAISESPGGGETQYF. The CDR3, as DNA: TGTGCCATCAGTGAGTCGCCAGGGGGGGGAGAGACCCAGTACTTC.

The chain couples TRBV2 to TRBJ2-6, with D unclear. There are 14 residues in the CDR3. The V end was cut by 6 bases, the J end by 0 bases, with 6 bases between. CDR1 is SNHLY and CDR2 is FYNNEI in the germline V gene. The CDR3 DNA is TGTGCCAGCAGGGCCTTCTCTGGGGCCAACGTCCTGACTTTC. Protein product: CASRAFSGANVLTF.

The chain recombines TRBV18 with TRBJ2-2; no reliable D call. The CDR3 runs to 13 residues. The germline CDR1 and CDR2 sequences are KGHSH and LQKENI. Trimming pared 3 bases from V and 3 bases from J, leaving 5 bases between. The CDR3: CASSPWDTGELFF. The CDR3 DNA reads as TGTGCCAGCTCACCCTGGGACACCGGGGAGCTGTTTTTT.

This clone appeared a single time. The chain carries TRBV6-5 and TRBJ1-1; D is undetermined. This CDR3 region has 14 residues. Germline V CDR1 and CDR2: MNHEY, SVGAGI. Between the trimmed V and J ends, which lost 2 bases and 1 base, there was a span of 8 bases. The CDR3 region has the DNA TGTGCCAGCAGTTACGGAACGGCGAACACTGAAGCTTTCTTT. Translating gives CASSYGTANTEAFF.

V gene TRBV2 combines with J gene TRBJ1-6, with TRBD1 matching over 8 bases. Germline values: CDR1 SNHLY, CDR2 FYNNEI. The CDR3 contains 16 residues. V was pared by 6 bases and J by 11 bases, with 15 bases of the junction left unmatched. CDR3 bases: TGTGCCAGCAGAGACGCCGACAGGGGTATTAGTGCACCCCTCCACTTT. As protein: CASRDADRGISAPLHF.